This T cell receptor (beta chain) was retrieved from a study of cytomegalovirus exposure and HLA in healthy donors. Points from the study as a whole: Common viral pathogens seemed, in a later analysis, to connect with several of the most significant clusters. One variant, a missense change in DCLRE1C, was linked in a later analysis to TCR beta V- and J-gene trimming. The authors listed 150 to 200 TCR beta chains as cytomegalovirus-associated.

V was cut by 3 bases and J by 1 base, with 15 bases left in between. The germline V gene has CDR1 SQVTM and CDR2 ANQGSEA. This CDR3 has 15 amino acids. 60 Vbeta and 13 Jbeta primers were used in PCR. Method: immunoSEQ multiplex PCR; TCRdb's copy keeps in-frame clones and lacks some. The sample has about 140,000 clones, 55% to 80% seen once. Regarding this clone: No antigen is known for it.

The source of this sequence is a woman in her thirties or forties in good health and CMV-seronegative. Material: PBMCs. The rearrangement links TRBV29-1 to TRBJ1-1, with a possible D match to TRBD1 (6 bases). The CDR3 reads CSVETAGTQNTEAFF. For the CDR3, the DNA is TGCAGCGTTGAGACGGCCGGGACACAGAACACTGAAGCTTTCTTT.